Following are 14 T cell receptor beta chains from one sample sequenced in a study of glioma-infiltrating T cells after dendritic cell vaccination. Only in-frame clones appear in the TCRdb table, and some are missing; sequencing was by immunoSEQ multiplex PCR. The sample has roughly 68,000 clones, around 83% seen once. The specimen comprised blood, sampled before dendritic cell vaccination. The receptors here all came from a human donor with glioblastoma.

The chain employs TRBV30 and TRBJ2-7; the match to TRBD1 covers 11 bases. The J segment lost 6 bases and the V segment lost 5 bases, leaving 12 bases of the junction unmatched. Germline V lookup: CDR1 GTSNPN, CDR2 SVGIG (reference sequence). CDR3 size: 15 residues. The CDR3 sequence is CAWAPDRGRVAEQYF. CDR3 nucleotide sequence: TGTGCCTGGGCCCCGGACAGGGGGCGGGTGGCCGAGCAGTACTTC.

The V call is TRBV5-1, the J call TRBJ1-2; 9 positions match TRBD1. CDR3 size: 17 residues. From germline, CDR1 is SGHRS and CDR2 YFSETQ. After removal of 0 bases from V and 4 bases from J, the junction contained 10 bases not matched to a gene. CDR3 sequence: CASSLEGTGFYSYGYTF. DNA of the CDR3: TGCGCCAGCAGCTTGGAGGGGACAGGGTTTTATAGCTATGGCTACACCTTC.

The V call is TRBV7-2, the J call TRBJ2-3, with D possibly being TRBD2 (5 bases). Trimming pared 3 bases from V and 9 bases from J, leaving 10 bases between. The germline V gene encodes CDR1 SGHTA and CDR2 FQGNSA. The CDR3 length is 12 residues. CDR3 sequence (DNA): TGTGCCAGCAGCTTCGACTACGTAACGCAGTATTTT. Its protein is CASSFDYVTQYF.

The chain carries TRBV28 and TRBJ1-2; D gene ambiguous. The germline V and J ends were trimmed by 10 bases and 4 bases, with 16 bases remaining between them. CDR1 is MDHEN, CDR2 SYDVKM, per germline. The CDR3 consists of 13 residues. CDR3 sequence (DNA): TGTGCCATCGCGGAGGACTCCGGCTATGGCTACACCTTC. This sequence encodes CAIAEDSGYGYTF.

The chain joins TRBV28 to TRBJ1-5; a weak D match, TRBD1 (6 bases). The germline V and J ends were trimmed by 7 bases and 6 bases, with 16 bases remaining between them. The CDR3 is 14 amino acids. CDR1 is MDHEN, CDR2 SYDVKM, per germline. CDR3 sequence: CASTLRGARQPQHF. The CDR3 DNA is TGTGCCAGCACCCTACGGGGGGCGCGTCAGCCCCAGCATTTT.

CDR3 nucleotides: TGTGCCAGTAGTATGCCCAGGGCGTACAATGAGCAGTTCTTC. Amino acids: CASSMPRAYNEQFF. This chain joins TRBV19 and TRBJ2-1, with a weak D call TRBD1 (5 bases). This CDR3 contains 14 residues. The germline V gene has CDR1 LNHDA and CDR2 SQIVND (reference sequence). V was trimmed by 3 bases and J by 4 bases, leaving 10 bases between them.

V gene TRBV29-1 combines with J gene TRBJ1-1, with no clear D. Per germline, CDR1 SQVTM and CDR2 ANQGSEA. The CDR3 sequence is 11 residues long. V gave up 7 bases and J gave up 1 base, with 7 bases separating them. DNA for the CDR3: TGCAGCGGGCGGCAGAACACTGAAGCTTTCTTT. It codes for CSGRQNTEAFF. The variable domain in full, with the rest retrieved from reference TRBV29-1 and TRBJ1-1, is SAVISQKPSRDICQRGTSLTIQCQVDSQVTMMFWYRQQPGQSLTLIATANQGSEATYESGFVIDKFPISRPNLTFSTLTVSNMSPEDSSIYLCSGRQNTEAFFGQGTRLTVV.

DNA for the CDR3: TGTGCCAGCAGTTTGGGACTAGGTTCTTGGCCCCAGCATTTT. This sequence encodes CASSLGLGSWPQHF. The chain links TRBV27 to TRBJ1-5; tentatively, D is TRBD1 (5 bases). Germline CDR1 is MNHEY and CDR2 is SMNVEV (reference sequence). This CDR3 contains 14 residues. V lost 3 bases and J 9 bases, leaving 15 bases between the germline ends.

The rearrangement joins TRBV20-1 to TRBJ2-1, with TRBD1 as a possible D gene (5 bases). CDR3 length: 11 residues. From germline, CDR1 is DFQATT and CDR2 SNEGSKA (reference sequence). V dropped 0 bases and J dropped 9 bases, with 6 bases sitting between them. CDR3 protein: CSARDRGEQFF. CDR3 bases: TGCAGTGCTAGAGATAGGGGTGAGCAGTTCTTC.

This chain links TRBV4-1 with TRBJ1-3, with 9 bases matching TRBD1. The CDR3 consists of 20 residues. V dropped 0 bases and J dropped 0; count of bases not matched to a gene: 12. Per germline, CDR1 MGHRA and CDR2 YSYEKL. The CDR3: CASSQDPGGTGTISGNTIYF. The DNA of the CDR3 is TGCGCCAGCAGCCAAGACCCCGGGGGGACAGGGACAATCTCTGGAAACACCATATATTTT.

This sequence joins TRBV19 and TRBJ2-2, with D possibly matching TRBD1 (5 bases). The CDR3 spans 15 residues. Germline V gene data show CDR1 as LNHDA and CDR2 as SQIVND (reference sequence). Trimming took 7 bases from V and 5 from J, leaving 17 bases between them. In DNA, the CDR3 is TGTGCCAGTAACAAATGGGGCGAACGAACCGGGGAGCTGTTTTTT. Translation: CASNKWGERTGELFF.

V is TRBV5-1 and J is TRBJ2-3; 7 nucleotides line up with TRBD2. CDR1 is SGHRS, CDR2 YFSETQ, per germline. V lost 7 bases to trimming and J lost 4 bases; unmatched junction nucleotides: 9. The CDR3 covers 14 residues. Here the CDR3 reads CASGPASGADTQYF. Here the CDR3 DNA reads TGCGCCAGCGGTCCGGCTAGCGGCGCAGATACGCAGTATTTT.

The rearrangement uses TRBV7-9 and TRBJ2-7, with D possibly matching TRBD2 (6 bases). CDR1 is SEHNR and CDR2 is FQNEAQ in the germline V gene (reference sequence). Trimming took 5 bases from V and 6 from J, leaving 14 bases between them. There are 13 residues in the CDR3. This CDR3 reads CASSLTTEGEQYF. The CDR3 DNA reads as TGTGCCAGCAGCCTCACAACGGAGGGCGAGCAGTACTTC.

This sequence joins TRBV2 and TRBJ2-6; TRBD2 matches 14 bases. The CDR3 is made up of 16 amino acids. Germline CDR1 is SNHLY and CDR2 is FYNNEI. V shed 6 bases, J shed 4 bases, and the junction held 2 bases outside the gene matches. The CDR3 coding sequence is TGTGCCAGCAGGGGACTAGCGGGGGAGGGGGCCAACGTCCTGACTTTC. Translation gives CASRGLAGEGANVLTF.